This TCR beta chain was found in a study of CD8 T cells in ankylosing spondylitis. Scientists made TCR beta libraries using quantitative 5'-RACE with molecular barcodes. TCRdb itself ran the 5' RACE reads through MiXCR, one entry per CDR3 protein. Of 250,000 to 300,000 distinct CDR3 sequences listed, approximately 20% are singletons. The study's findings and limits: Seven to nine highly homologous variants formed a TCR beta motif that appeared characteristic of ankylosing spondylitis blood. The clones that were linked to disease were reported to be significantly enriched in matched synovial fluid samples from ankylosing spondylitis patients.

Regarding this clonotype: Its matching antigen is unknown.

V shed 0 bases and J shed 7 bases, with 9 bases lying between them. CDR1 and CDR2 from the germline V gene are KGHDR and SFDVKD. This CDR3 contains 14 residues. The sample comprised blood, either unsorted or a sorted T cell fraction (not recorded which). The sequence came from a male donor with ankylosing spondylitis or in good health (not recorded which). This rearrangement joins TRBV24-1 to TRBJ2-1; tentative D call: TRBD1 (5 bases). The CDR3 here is CATSDLSGKNEQFF. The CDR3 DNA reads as TGTGCCACCAGTGATTTGTCAGGGAAGAATGAGCAGTTCTTC.